These 31 T cell receptor beta chains came from one sample sequenced in a study of beta chain features in type 1 diabetes. The authors reverse transcribed all of the isolated RNA, so sequencing captured expressed TCRB transcripts. The protocol was immunoSEQ multiplex PCR, while the TCRdb copy is restricted to in-frame clones and leaves out a portion. This sample has some 63,000 clones, with roughly three fifths found just once. Sequencing was done on a sample of Tregs from blood. These receptors came from a woman in her late teens or twenties in good health.

The chain recombines TRBV19 with TRBJ2-1, with 7 bases that match TRBD1. V was pared by 0 bases and J by 8 bases, with 7 bases of the junction left unmatched. This CDR3 has 15 amino acids. The germline V gene has CDR1 LNHDA and CDR2 SQIVND (reference sequence). The CDR3 sequence is CASSIEGRGRDEQFF. CDR3 DNA: TGTGCCAGTAGTATAGAGGGAAGGGGGCGCGATGAGCAGTTCTTC.

The sample holds a few counts of this clone. V and J are TRBV5-6 and TRBJ1-2; no firm D call. The CDR3 length is 12 residues. The germline V and J ends were trimmed by 0 bases and 4 bases, with 4 bases remaining between them. Germline V lookup: CDR1 SGHDT, CDR2 YYEEEE. The CDR3 DNA reads as TGTGCCAGCAGCTTGGCCGGCTATGGCTACACCTTC. This gives the protein CASSLAGYGYTF.

V and J are TRBV5-4 and TRBJ2-3; 14 bases align to TRBD2. After removal of 0 bases from V and 6 bases from J, the junction contained 3 bases not matched to a gene. This CDR3 is 16 amino acids long. Germline CDR1 reads SGHNT; CDR2 reads YYREEE (reference sequence). This CDR3 is CASSLVRLAGGDTQYF. The CDR3 DNA sequence: TGTGCCAGCAGCTTGGTCCGACTAGCGGGGGGGGATACGCAGTATTTT.

This clone was detected only a few times. This chain links TRBV10-3 with TRBJ1-1; 7 nucleotides agree with TRBD1. After removal of 5 bases from V and 3 bases from J, the junction contained 3 bases not matched to a gene. This CDR3 is 13 amino acids long. CDR1 is ENHRY, CDR2 SYGVKD, per germline. The CDR3 bases are TGTGCCATCAGTCAGGGGGAATACACTGAAGCTTTCTTT. It specifies CAISQGEYTEAFF.

This chain connects TRBV2 to TRBJ2-3; 8 positions match TRBD1. V lost 6 bases to trimming and J lost 1 base; unmatched junction nucleotides: 3. CDR1 SNHLY and CDR2 FYNNEI come from the germline V gene. This CDR3 is built from 14 residues. CDR3 in DNA: TGTGCCAGCAGGCAGGGGGCAGGCACAGATACGCAGTATTTT. Its translation: CASRQGAGTDTQYF.

V usage is TRBV28 and J usage is TRBJ1-2; 8 bases are shared with TRBD1. CDR3 size: 13 residues. Germline-derived CDR1 and CDR2 are MDHEN and SYDVKM. V shed 2 bases and J 7 bases; nucleotides not matched to a gene: 3. The CDR3 region has the DNA TGTGCCAGCAGTTTAGGGACAGGTGTTGGCTACACCTTC. Protein sequence: CASSLGTGVGYTF.

This clone was seen more than once but under ten times. The chain links TRBV5-1 to TRBJ1-5; D remains unclear. The CDR3 spans 14 residues. Germline V gives CDR1 SGHRS, CDR2 YFSETQ. V lost 1 base and J 6 bases, leaving 11 bases between the germline ends. The CDR3 spells CASSLSGHGQPQHF. CDR3 in DNA: TGCGCCAGCAGCTTGTCTGGGCATGGTCAGCCCCAGCATTTT.

This clone was picked up a small number of times. V usage is TRBV5-1 and J usage is TRBJ2-7, with 10 bases matching TRBD2. Germline CDR1 is SGHRS and CDR2 is YFSETQ. V was clipped by 0 bases and J by 9 bases; unmatched bases: 9. The CDR3 totals 15 residues. CDR3 sequence (DNA): TGCGCCAGCAGCTTGGCCGACGGGACTAGCGACCCGCAGTACTTC. This translates into CASSLADGTSDPQYF.

The rearrangement joins TRBV29-1 to TRBJ1-2; 8 bases fit TRBD1. The ends lost 4 bases at V and 4 bases at J; junction bases unmatched: 8. Germline V gives CDR1 SQVTM, CDR2 ANQGSEA. This CDR3 is 14 amino acids long. The CDR3 here is CSVARDRNFYGYTF. DNA for the CDR3: TGCAGCGTTGCTAGGGACAGGAATTTCTATGGCTACACCTTC.

This chain joins TRBV5-4 and TRBJ2-3, with a possible D match to TRBD2 (6 bases). The CDR3 totals 14 residues. Germline V gene lookup returns CDR1 SGHNT and CDR2 YYREEE (reference sequence). Trimming cost V 4 bases and J 4 bases, with 13 bases left between them. CDR3 coding DNA: TGTGCCAGCAGCCGTGATCCGGGGGCAGATACGCAGTATTTT. Its translation: CASSRDPGADTQYF.

The sample holds one count of this clone. V gene TRBV7-2 combines with J gene TRBJ1-1; 7 bases fit TRBD1. The CDR3 spans 13 residues. CDR1 and CDR2 from the germline V gene are SGHTA and FQGNSA. Germline trimming cut 6 bases from V and 7 bases from J; bases unmatched to any gene: 8. The CDR3 region has the DNA TGTGCCAGCAGAGCAGGGGGTGTTGTTGAAGCTTTCTTT. This translates into CASRAGGVVEAFF.

This clone was counted between two and nine times. The J gene is TRBJ2-1, the V gene TRBV5-4; maybe TRBD1 (5 bases). Trimming pared 4 bases from V and 12 bases from J, leaving 14 bases between. CDR3 length equals 12 residues. CDR1 and CDR2 (germline): SGHNT, YYREEE (reference sequence). DNA for the CDR3: TGTGCCAGCAGCGGGGCGGTGGGGATGCAGTTCTTC. Amino acids: CASSGAVGMQFF.

This clone has more than one count but fewer than ten. The J gene is TRBJ1-1, the V gene TRBV19, with 9 bases matching TRBD1. The CDR3 spans 14 residues. Losses at the gene ends were 7 bases for V and 7 bases for J; bases not matched to a gene: 10. CDR1 LNHDA and CDR2 SQIVND come from the germline V gene (reference sequence). The CDR3 DNA follows: TGTGCCAGTACCCCGTCAGGGACAGGGATTGAAGCTTTCTTT. This sequence encodes CASTPSGTGIEAFF.

The rearrangement uses TRBV2 and TRBJ2-7; D uncertain. The V gene's germline CDR1 is SNHLY and CDR2 FYNNEI. The CDR3 is made up of 11 amino acids. Trimming stripped 6 bases from V and 3 bases from J, with 6 bases between. CDR3 DNA: TGTGCCAGCAGCCCTTTCTACGAGCAGTACTTC. Translating gives CASSPFYEQYF.

The chain combines TRBV11-2 with TRBJ2-1, with 9 bases matching TRBD2. The CDR3 contains 16 residues. V gave up 5 bases and J gave up 4 bases; unmatched junction bases: 9. CDR1 and CDR2 (germline): SGHAT, FQNNGV. The CDR3 loop is CASSAVAGALYNEQFF. Here the CDR3 DNA reads TGTGCCAGCAGCGCCGTAGCGGGGGCCTTATACAATGAGCAGTTCTTC.

The chain is built from TRBV2 and TRBJ1-5, with 7 bases matching TRBD1. The length of the CDR3 is 14 residues. Losses at the gene ends were 6 bases for V and 4 bases for J; bases not matched to a gene: 6. Germline V lookup: CDR1 SNHLY, CDR2 FYNNEI. DNA for the CDR3: TGTGCCAGCAGCTACTGGACAGGTAATCAGCCCCAGCATTTT. Translation: CASSYWTGNQPQHF.

The J gene is TRBJ2-3, the V gene TRBV7-2, with 9 nucleotides matching TRBD2. Germline CDR1 reads SGHTA; CDR2 reads FQGNSA. V lost 1 base, J lost 5 bases, and 7 bases stayed unmatched. CDR3 length: 16 amino acids. Here the CDR3 reads CASSLGSSGAGDTQYF. The CDR3 DNA is TGTGCCAGCAGCTTAGGATCTAGCGGGGCAGGAGATACGCAGTATTTT.

This clone has just a few counts. The chain links TRBV4-3 to TRBJ1-1; D gene ambiguous. CDR1 is LGHNA, CDR2 YSLEER, per germline. V lost 2 bases and J 3 bases, leaving 10 bases between the germline ends. The CDR3 is made up of 14 amino acids. The chain's CDR3 is CASSQLSSDTEAFF. DNA for the CDR3: TGCGCCAGCAGCCAACTCTCGTCGGACACTGAAGCTTTCTTT.

The V and J genes are TRBV29-1 and TRBJ1-2; 7 bases are a match to TRBD1. This CDR3 has 10 residues. The V segment lost 7 bases and the J segment 6 bases; nucleotides outside the gene matches: 2. Germline V CDR1 and CDR2: SQVTM, ANQGSEA. The CDR3 coding sequence is TGCAGCGACGGACAGGATGGCTACACCTTC. The encoded protein is CSDGQDGYTF.

The V call is TRBV9, the J call TRBJ2-7, with TRBD2 identical over 7 bases. J lost 2 bases, V lost 4 bases, and 12 bases had no gene match. The CDR3 runs 16 residues. Germline V gives CDR1 SGDLS, CDR2 YYNGEE. CDR3 nucleotides: TGTGCCAGCAGCATACCTCGAGCGGGGACTCCCTACGAGCAGTACTTC. Translation: CASSIPRAGTPYEQYF.

This rearrangement joins TRBV5-5 to TRBJ2-1; weak D call: TRBD2 (5 bases). Germline V gene data show CDR1 as SGHKS and CDR2 as YYEKEE (reference sequence). The CDR3 is 15 amino acids. Trimming stripped 1 base from V and 9 bases from J, with 17 bases between. The CDR3, as DNA: TGTGCCAGCAGCTTGTCCCTTACTAGTCAGGTTGAGCAGTTCTTC. Translation gives CASSLSLTSQVEQFF.

This chain joins TRBV19 and TRBJ2-7, with 8 bases that match TRBD1. V was clipped by 0 bases and J by 5 bases; unmatched bases: 3. The CDR3 loop spans 14 amino acids. The germline gives CDR1 LNHDA, CDR2 SQIVND (reference sequence). In DNA form, the CDR3 reads TGTGCCAGTAGTATAGAGACAGGGGTTGACGAGCAGTACTTC. The encoded protein is CASSIETGVDEQYF.

This chain links TRBV6-5 with TRBJ2-1, with D possibly TRBD1 on 6 matching bases. Trimming shortened V by 5 bases and J by 4 bases, and 12 bases separated the two germline ends. The CDR3 consists of 14 residues. Germline V gene sequence: CDR1 MNHEY, CDR2 SVGAGI. This CDR3 reads CASSVGANYNEQFF. CDR3 bases: TGTGCCAGCAGTGTGGGGGCCAATTACAATGAGCAGTTCTTC.

This chain uses TRBV10-1 with TRBJ2-7, with 8 positions matching TRBD2. V was clipped by 7 bases and J by 0 bases; unmatched bases: 5. Per germline, CDR1 WNHNN and CDR2 SYGVQD (reference sequence). The CDR3 covers 14 residues. CDR3 coding DNA: TGCGCCAGCACTTGGACTAGCCACTCCTACGAGCAGTACTTC. Protein: CASTWTSHSYEQYF.

The chain is built from TRBV5-4 and TRBJ2-1, with 16 bases that match TRBD2. The CDR3 spans 18 residues. Germline CDR1 is SGHNT and CDR2 is YYREEE (reference sequence). V was pared by 4 bases and J by 8 bases, with 12 bases of the junction left unmatched. This CDR3 reads CASSPGTSGRAGKDEQFF. The DNA of the CDR3 is TGTGCCAGCAGCCCTGGGACTAGCGGGAGGGCCGGGAAGGATGAGCAGTTCTTC.

The CDR3 loop reads CASSRGTGGLETQYF. The DNA for the CDR3 is TGTGCCAGCAGCCGTGGGACAGGGGGCCTGGAGACCCAGTACTTC. The chain combines TRBV5-4 with TRBJ2-5, with TRBD1 matching over 12 bases. With V trimmed by 4 bases and J by 5 bases, 6 bases remained unmatched. This CDR3 comprises 15 residues. The V gene's germline CDR1 is SGHNT and CDR2 YYREEE (reference sequence).

This chain connects TRBV7-2 to TRBJ2-1; TRBD1 might be the D (5 bases). Trimming pared 1 base from V and 10 bases from J, leaving 11 bases between. The CDR3 contains 13 residues. Germline lookup yields CDR1 SGHTA and CDR2 FQGNSA. The CDR3 reads CASSLVGALEQFF. The CDR3 DNA sequence: TGTGCCAGCAGCTTAGTTGGGGCATTGGAGCAGTTCTTC. Combining the CDR3 with reference TRBV7-2 and TRBJ2-1 gives the whole variable domain GAGVSQSPSNKVTEKGKDVELRCDPISGHTALYWYRQSLGQGLEFLIYFQGNSAPDKSGLPSDRFSAERTGGSVSTLTIQRTQQEDSAVYLCASSLVGALEQFFGPGTRLTVL.

The chain couples TRBV5-1 to TRBJ2-6; D is perhaps TRBD1 (6 bases). V lost 8 bases and J lost 6, with 18 bases in between. Germline CDR1 and CDR2: SGHRS and YFSETQ. The CDR3 runs to 15 residues. The CDR3 sequence is CASTPGAGEANVLTF. CDR3 DNA: TGCGCCAGTACTCCAGGGGCGGGCGAGGCCAACGTCCTGACTTTC. The full variable domain, completed using reference TRBV5-1 and TRBJ2-6, is KAGVTQTPRYLIKTRGQQVTLSCSPISGHRSVSWYQQTPGQGLQFLFEYFSETQRNKGNFPGRFSGRQFSNSRSEMNVSTLELGDSALYLCASTPGAGEANVLTFGAGSRLTVL.

This clone was detected a few times. The chain recombines TRBV28 with TRBJ2-5; 9 bases map to TRBD1. CDR3 length: 15 residues. The V segment lost 4 bases and the J segment 5 bases; nucleotides outside the gene matches: 8. The germline gives CDR1 MDHEN, CDR2 SYDVKM. The CDR3 DNA sequence: TGTGCCAGCAGTTCCCCGGGGACAGGGAGGGAGACCCAGTACTTC. Translating gives CASSSPGTGRETQYF.

The chain carries TRBV19 and TRBJ2-7; 10 bases are a match to TRBD1. J was trimmed by 3 bases and V by 6 bases; bases with no gene match: 11. The CDR3 consists of 16 residues. The germline V gene has CDR1 LNHDA and CDR2 SQIVND (reference sequence). The CDR3 spells CASSLAGTGAIYEQYF. CDR3 nucleotide sequence: TGTGCCAGTAGCCTCGCCGGGACAGGGGCTATCTACGAGCAGTACTTC.

This rearrangement joins TRBV27 to TRBJ2-1, with D possibly matching TRBD2 (5 bases). In germline, CDR1 is MNHEY, CDR2 SMNVEV (reference sequence). The CDR3 has 17 amino acids. V lost 0 bases and J 0 bases, leaving 12 bases between the germline ends. The DNA of the CDR3 is TGTGCCAGCAGTTTATCGAGGGTTTCGAGCTCCTACAATGAGCAGTTCTTC. This sequence encodes CASSLSRVSSSYNEQFF.